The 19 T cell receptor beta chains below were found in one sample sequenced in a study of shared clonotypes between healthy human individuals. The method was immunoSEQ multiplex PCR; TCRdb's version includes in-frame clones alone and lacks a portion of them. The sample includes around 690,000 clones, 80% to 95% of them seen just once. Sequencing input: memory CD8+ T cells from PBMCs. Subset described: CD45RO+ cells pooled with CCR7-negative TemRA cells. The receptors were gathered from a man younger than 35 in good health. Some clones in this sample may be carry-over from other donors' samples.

The CDR3 reads CASSSLGGEAYEQYF. In DNA, the CDR3 is TGTGCCAGCAGTTCTCTTGGGGGGGAAGCCTACGAGCAGTACTTC. The chain is built from TRBV2 and TRBJ2-7, with 7 bases aligning to TRBD2. Trimming removed 5 bases from V and 2 bases from J; junction bases left unmatched: 9. CDR1 and CDR2 from the germline V gene are SNHLY and FYNNEI. The length of the CDR3 is 15 residues.

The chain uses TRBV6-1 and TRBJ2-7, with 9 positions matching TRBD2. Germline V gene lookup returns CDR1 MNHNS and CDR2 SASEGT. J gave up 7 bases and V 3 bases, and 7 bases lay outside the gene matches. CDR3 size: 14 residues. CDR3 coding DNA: TGTGCCAGCAGTGACATAGCGGGAGCAGGTGAGCAGTACTTC. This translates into CASSDIAGAGEQYF.

DNA for the CDR3: TGTGCCAGCACCCCAACAGGGGCATTTAGGTACGAGCAGTACTTC. Its protein product is CASTPTGAFRYEQYF. V and J are TRBV27 and TRBJ2-7, with TRBD1 matching 7 bases. Germline assignment: CDR1 MNHEY and CDR2 SMNVEV (reference sequence). The CDR3 has 15 residues. V dropped 7 bases and J dropped 4; count of bases not matched to a gene: 13.

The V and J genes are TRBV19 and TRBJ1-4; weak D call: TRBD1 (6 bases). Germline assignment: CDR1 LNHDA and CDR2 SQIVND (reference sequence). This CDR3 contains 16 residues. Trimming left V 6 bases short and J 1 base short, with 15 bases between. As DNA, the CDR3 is TGTGCCAGTAGCGAATTAACGACAGGAACTAATGAAAAACTGTTTTTT. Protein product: CASSELTTGTNEKLFF.

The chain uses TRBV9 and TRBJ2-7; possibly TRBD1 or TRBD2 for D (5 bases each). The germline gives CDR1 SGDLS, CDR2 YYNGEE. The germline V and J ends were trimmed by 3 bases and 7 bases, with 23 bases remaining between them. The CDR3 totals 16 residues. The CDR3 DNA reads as TGTGCCAGCAGCGCCTCCGGGACCGCCTCCTTGGGGGAGCAGTACTTC. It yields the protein CASSASGTASLGEQYF.

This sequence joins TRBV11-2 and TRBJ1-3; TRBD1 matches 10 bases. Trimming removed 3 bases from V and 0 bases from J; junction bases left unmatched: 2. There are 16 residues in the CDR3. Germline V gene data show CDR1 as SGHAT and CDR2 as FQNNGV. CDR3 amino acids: CASSLGQGFSGNTIYF. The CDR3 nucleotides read TGTGCCAGCAGCTTGGGACAGGGGTTCTCTGGAAACACCATATATTTT. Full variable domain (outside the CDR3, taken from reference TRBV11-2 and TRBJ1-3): EAGVAQSPRYKIIEKRQSVAFWCNPISGHATLYWYQQILGQGPKLLIQFQNNGVVDDSQLPKDRFSAERLKGVDSTLKIQPAKLEDSAVYLCASSLGQGFSGNTIYFGEGSWLTVV.

CDR3 sequence: CASSIVPGVEQPQHF. CDR3 DNA: TGTGCCAGTAGTATAGTCCCCGGGGTTGAGCAGCCCCAGCATTTT. This chain uses TRBV19 with TRBJ1-5; D remains ambiguous. Germline CDR1 is LNHDA and CDR2 is SQIVND (reference sequence). Trimming shortened V by 1 base and J by 7 bases, and 14 bases separated the two germline ends. This CDR3 has 15 amino acids. The full variable domain, in which reference TRBV19 and TRBJ1-5 provide the parts outside the CDR3, is DGGITQSPKYLFRKEGQNVTLSCEQNLNHDAMYWYRQDPGQGLRLIYYSQIVNDFQKGDIAEGYSVSREKKESFPLTVTSAQKNPTAFYLCASSIVPGVEQPQHFGDGTRLSIL.

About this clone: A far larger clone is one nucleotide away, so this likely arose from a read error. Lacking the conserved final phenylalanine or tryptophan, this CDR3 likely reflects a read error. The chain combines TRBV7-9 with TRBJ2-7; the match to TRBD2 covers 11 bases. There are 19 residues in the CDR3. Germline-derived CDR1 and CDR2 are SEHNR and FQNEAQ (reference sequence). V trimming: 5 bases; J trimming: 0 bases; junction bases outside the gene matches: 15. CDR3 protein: CASSTWGTSGSKSSYEQYL. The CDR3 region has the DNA TGTGCCAGCAGCACGTGGGGGACTAGCGGATCCAAGAGCTCCTACGAGCAGTACCTC.

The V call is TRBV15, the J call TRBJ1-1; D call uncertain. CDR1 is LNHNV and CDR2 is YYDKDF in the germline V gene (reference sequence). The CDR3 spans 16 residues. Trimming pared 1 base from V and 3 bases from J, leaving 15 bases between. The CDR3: CATSRGVTQMDTEAFF. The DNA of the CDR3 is TGTGCCACCAGCAGAGGAGTAACGCAGATGGACACTGAAGCTTTCTTT.

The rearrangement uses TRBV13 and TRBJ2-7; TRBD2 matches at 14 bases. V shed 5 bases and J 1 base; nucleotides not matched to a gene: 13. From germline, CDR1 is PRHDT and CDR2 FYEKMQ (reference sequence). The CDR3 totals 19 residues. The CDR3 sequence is CASSANTGLAGVNSYEQYF. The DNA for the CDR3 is TGTGCCAGCAGCGCAAATACGGGACTAGCGGGAGTTAATTCCTACGAGCAGTACTTC.

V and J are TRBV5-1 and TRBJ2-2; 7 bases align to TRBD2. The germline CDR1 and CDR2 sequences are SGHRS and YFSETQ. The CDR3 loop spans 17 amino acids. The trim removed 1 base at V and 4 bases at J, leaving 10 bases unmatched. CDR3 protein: CASSLFAAQRGTGELFF. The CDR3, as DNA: TGCGCCAGCAGCTTGTTCGCCGCCCAGCGGGGCACCGGGGAGCTGTTTTTT.

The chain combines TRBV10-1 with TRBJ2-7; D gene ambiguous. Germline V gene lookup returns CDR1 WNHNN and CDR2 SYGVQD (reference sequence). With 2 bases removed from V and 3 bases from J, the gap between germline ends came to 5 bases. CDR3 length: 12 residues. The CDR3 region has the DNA TGCGCCAGCAGTGAGGGCCTCTACGAGCAGTACTTC. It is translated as CASSEGLYEQYF.

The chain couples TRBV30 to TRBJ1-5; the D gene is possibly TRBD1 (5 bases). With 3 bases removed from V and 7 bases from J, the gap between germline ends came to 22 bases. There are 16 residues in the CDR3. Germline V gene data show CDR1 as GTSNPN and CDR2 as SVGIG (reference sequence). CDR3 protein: CAWSDSPARVSQPQHF. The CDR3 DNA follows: TGTGCCTGGAGCGACAGCCCCGCCAGGGTGAGCCAGCCCCAGCATTTT.

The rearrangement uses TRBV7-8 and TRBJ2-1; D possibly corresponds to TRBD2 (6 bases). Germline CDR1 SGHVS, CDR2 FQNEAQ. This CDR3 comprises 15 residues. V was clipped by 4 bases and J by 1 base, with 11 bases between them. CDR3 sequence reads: CASSSRETSYNEQFF. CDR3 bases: TGTGCCAGCAGCTCTCGGGAGACGTCCTACAATGAGCAGTTCTTC.

CDR3 protein: CASSWGANTEAFF. The DNA of the CDR3 is TGTGCCAGCAGTTGGGGGGCGAACACTGAAGCTTTCTTT. V gene TRBV27 combines with J gene TRBJ1-1; D is perhaps TRBD1 (6 bases). CDR3 length equals 13 residues. Germline V gene lookup returns CDR1 MNHEY and CDR2 SMNVEV (reference sequence). V was pared by 4 bases and J by 1 base, with 7 bases between.

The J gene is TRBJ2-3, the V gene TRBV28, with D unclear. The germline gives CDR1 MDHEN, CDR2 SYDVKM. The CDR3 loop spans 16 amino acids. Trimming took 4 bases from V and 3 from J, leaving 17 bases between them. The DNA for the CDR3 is TGTGCCAGCAGTTACCCCGGTGGCCCTATAACAGATACGCAGTATTTT. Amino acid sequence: CASSYPGGPITDTQYF.

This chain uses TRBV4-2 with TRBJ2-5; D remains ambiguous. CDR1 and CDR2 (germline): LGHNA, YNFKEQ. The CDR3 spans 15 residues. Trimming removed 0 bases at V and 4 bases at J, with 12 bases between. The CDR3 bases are TGTGCCAGCAGCCAAGAAGGCAGGCCTGCAGAGACCCAGTACTTC. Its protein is CASSQEGRPAETQYF.

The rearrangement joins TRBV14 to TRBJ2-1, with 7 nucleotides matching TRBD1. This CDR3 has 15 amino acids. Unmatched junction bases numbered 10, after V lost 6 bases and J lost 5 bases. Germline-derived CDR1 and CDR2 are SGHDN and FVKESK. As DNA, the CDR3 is TGTGCCAGCAGGAGGACAGGAGAGTATCACAATGAGCAGTTCTTC. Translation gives CASRRTGEYHNEQFF.

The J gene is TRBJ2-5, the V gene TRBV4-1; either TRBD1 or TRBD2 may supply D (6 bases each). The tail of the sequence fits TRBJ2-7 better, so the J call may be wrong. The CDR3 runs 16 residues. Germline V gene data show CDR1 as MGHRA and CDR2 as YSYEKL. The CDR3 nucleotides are TGCGCCAGCAGCCAAGTCGCCAGGGGAGGCTCCTACGAGCAGTACTTC. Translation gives CASSQVARGGSYEQYF.